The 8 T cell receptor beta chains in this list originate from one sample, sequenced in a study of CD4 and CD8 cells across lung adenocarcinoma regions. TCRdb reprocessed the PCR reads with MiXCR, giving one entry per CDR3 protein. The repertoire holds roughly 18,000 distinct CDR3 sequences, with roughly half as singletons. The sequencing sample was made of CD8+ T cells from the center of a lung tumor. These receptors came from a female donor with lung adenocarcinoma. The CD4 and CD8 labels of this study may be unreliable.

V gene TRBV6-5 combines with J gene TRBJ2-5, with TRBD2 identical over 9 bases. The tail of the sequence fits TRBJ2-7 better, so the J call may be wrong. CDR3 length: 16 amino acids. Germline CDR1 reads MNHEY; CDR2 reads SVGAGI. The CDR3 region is CASSFVNSGGRYEQYF. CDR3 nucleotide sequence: TGTGCCAGCAGTTTTGTAAATAGCGGGGGCCGGTACGAGCAGTACTTC.

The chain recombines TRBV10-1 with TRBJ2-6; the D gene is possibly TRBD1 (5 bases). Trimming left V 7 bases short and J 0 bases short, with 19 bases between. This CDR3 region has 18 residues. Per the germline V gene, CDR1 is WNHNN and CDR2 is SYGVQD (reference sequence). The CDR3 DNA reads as TGCGCCAGCAAAACCAGACAGCCCAGTACCTCTGGGGCCAACGTCCTGACTTTC. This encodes CASKTRQPSTSGANVLTF.

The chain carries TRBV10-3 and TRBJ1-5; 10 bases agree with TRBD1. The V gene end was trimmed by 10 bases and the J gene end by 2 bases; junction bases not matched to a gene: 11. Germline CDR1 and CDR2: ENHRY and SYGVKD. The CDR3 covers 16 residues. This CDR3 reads CATGGGTGVGNQPQHF. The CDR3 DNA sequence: TGTGCCACCGGGGGGGGGACAGGGGTAGGCAATCAGCCCCAGCATTTT.

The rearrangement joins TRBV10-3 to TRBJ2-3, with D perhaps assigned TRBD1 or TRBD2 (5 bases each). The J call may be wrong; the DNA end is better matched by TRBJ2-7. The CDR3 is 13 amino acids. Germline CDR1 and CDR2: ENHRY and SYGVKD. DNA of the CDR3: TGTGCCTCGGGGCTGGGAGCCACAAACATGCAGTACTTC. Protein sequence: CASGLGATNMQYF.

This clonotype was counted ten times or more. The CDR3 DNA follows: TGTGCCAGCAGTTTGCGGATGAACACTGAAGCTTTCTTT. Its translation: CASSLRMNTEAFF. The chain links TRBV27 to TRBJ1-1; D is unresolved. Trimming pared 3 bases from V and 0 bases from J, leaving 5 bases between. This CDR3 comprises 13 residues. The germline gives CDR1 MNHEY, CDR2 SMNVEV (reference sequence).

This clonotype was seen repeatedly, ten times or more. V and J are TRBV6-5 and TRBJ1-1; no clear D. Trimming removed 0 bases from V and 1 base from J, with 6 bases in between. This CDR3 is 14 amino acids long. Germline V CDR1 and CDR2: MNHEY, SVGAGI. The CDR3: CASSYSRQNTEAFF. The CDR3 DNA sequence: TGTGCCAGCAGTTACTCGAGACAGAACACTGAAGCTTTCTTT.

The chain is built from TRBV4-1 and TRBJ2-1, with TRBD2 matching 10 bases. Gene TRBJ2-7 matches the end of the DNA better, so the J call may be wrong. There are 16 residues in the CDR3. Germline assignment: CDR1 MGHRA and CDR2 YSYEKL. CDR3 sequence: CASSQEGPSGGYEQYF. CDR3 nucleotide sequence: TGCGCCAGCAGCCAAGAGGGGCCTAGCGGGGGCTACGAGCAGTACTTC.

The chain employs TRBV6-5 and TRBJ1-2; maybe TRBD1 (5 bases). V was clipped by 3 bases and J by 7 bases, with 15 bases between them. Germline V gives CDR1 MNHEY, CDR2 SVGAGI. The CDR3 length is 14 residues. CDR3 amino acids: CASSYRGVSGGYTF. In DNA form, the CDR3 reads TGTGCCAGCAGTTATCGAGGGGTTAGCGGTGGCTACACCTTC.